The rows below give T cell receptor beta chains drawn from one sample of a study of blood T cell repertoires in COVID-19. Assay used: immunoSEQ multiplex PCR; TCRdb lists only in-frame clones, some missing. The top ten hold 3.5% to 4.5% of the sample, which has about 210,000 clones, over 75% seen once. What was sequenced was PBMCs or T cells enriched from blood (not recorded which). These receptors were obtained from a man aged 25-45 years with acute COVID-19. The CDR3 runs from the conserved cysteine through the conserved F or W. D genes are given only for firm matches. Rows may omit the clone size; those that give it use once, few, many or a size class.

v_call	clone_size	j_call	cdr3_length	d_call	cdr3_aa	cdr3_nt
TRBV7-2	NA	TRBJ2-1	15	TRBD1	CASAPYRDSNNEQFF	TGTGCCAGCGCTCCGTACCGGGACAGCAACAATGAGCAGTTCTTC
TRBV11-2	NA	TRBJ1-4	17	TRBD1	CASSYGTGTITNEKLFF	TGTGCCAGCAGCTACGGGACAGGGACTATAACTAATGAAAAACTGTTTTTT
TRBV6-5	NA	TRBJ1-2	13	TRBD1	CASRVGQYYGYTF	TGTGCCAGCAGGGTGGGACAGTACTATGGCTACACCTTC
TRBV10-3	NA	TRBJ2-1	14	TRBD1	CAITGTGGATGQFF	TGTGCCATCACCGGGACAGGGGGCGCGACAGGGCAGTTCTTC
TRBV3-1/TRBV3-2	NA	TRBJ2-7	18	TRBD2	CASSSLGLAGSIPYEQYF	TGTGCCAGCAGTTCCCTGGGACTAGCGGGCTCAATCCCCTACGAGCAGTACTTC
TRBV6-5	NA	TRBJ1-2	15	NA	CASSPPGSGDNGYTF	TGTGCCAGCAGTCCCCCCGGCAGCGGGGATAATGGCTACACCTTC
TRBV5-5	few	TRBJ2-2	16	NA	CASSFEGWSHTGELFF	TGTGCCAGCAGCTTCGAGGGCTGGTCGCACACCGGGGAGCTGTTTTTT
TRBV6-1	NA	TRBJ2-5	18	TRBD1	CASSEVDRGVGSGKTQYF	TGTGCCAGCAGTGAGGTTGACAGGGGAGTCGGTTCGGGGAAGACCCAGTACTTC
TRBV4-2	once	TRBJ2-1	16	NA	CASSQEWGGVYNEQFF	TGTGCCAGCAGCCAAGAGTGGGGGGGCGTCTACAATGAGCAGTTCTTC
TRBV27	NA	TRBJ2-2	15	NA	CASSLLWGRAGELFF	TGTGCCAGCAGTTTATTGTGGGGCCGCGCCGGGGAGCTGTTTTTT
TRBV12-5	NA	TRBJ2-3	14	NA	CASGLDHTGDTQYF	TGTGCTAGTGGTTTGGACCATACAGGAGATACGCAGTATTTT
TRBV7-2	NA	TRBJ2-2	15	TRBD1	CASRSTGGLTGELFF	TGTGCCAGCAGATCGACAGGGGGCCTCACCGGGGAGCTGTTTTTT
TRBV9	NA	TRBJ2-7	14	TRBD1	CASSQRQGKDEQYF	TGTGCCAGCAGCCAAAGACAGGGTAAGGACGAGCAGTACTTC
TRBV28	NA	TRBJ2-7	15	NA	CASRGVWQGRYEQYF	TGTGCCAGCAGAGGGGTCTGGCAGGGGCGGTACGAGCAGTACTTC
TRBV27	NA	TRBJ2-7	15	TRBD1	CARRRRGQGDYEQYF	TGTGCCAGAAGACGAAGGGGACAGGGCGACTACGAGCAGTACTTC
TRBV5-5	few	TRBJ1-4	13	NA	CASSRNHGEKLFF	TGTGCCAGCAGCCGGAACCACGGGGAAAAACTGTTTTTT
TRBV9	once	TRBJ1-2	17	TRBD1	CASSDRDSGQGYYGYTF	TGTGCCAGCAGCGACCGGGACAGTGGGCAGGGATACTATGGCTACACCTTC
TRBV3-1/TRBV3-2	NA	TRBJ1-4	11	NA	CANSHPGKLFF	TGTGCCAACAGCCACCCGGGAAAACTGTTTTTT
TRBV6-1	NA	TRBJ1-5	15	NA	CASSEARGSNQPQHF	TGTGCCAGCAGTGAAGCCAGGGGTAGCAATCAGCCCCAGCATTTT
TRBV30	NA	TRBJ2-5	15	TRBD2	CAWSTGTSGSQTQYF	TGTGCCTGGAGTACCGGGACTAGCGGGTCTCAGACCCAGTACTTC
TRBV29-1	NA	TRBJ1-5	15	TRBD1	CSVGQGTGSNQPQHF	TGCAGCGTGGGACAGGGGACGGGTAGCAATCAGCCCCAGCATTTT
TRBV3-1/TRBV3-2	NA	TRBJ2-3	17	NA	CASSQDTRGKDRDTQYF	TGTGCCAGCAGCCAAGATACTCGGGGGAAGGATAGGGATACGCAGTATTTT